This T cell receptor beta chain was sequenced during a study of cytomegalovirus exposure and HLA in healthy donors. Study-wide background: A previous analysis identified 100 million or so unique TCR beta sequences derived from 180 million or so T cells. General study results and limits: Later findings reportedly placed an Asian-associated ancestry cluster below the approximately 670-donor mean for N-insertions. Trimming of TCR beta V- and J-genes showed a link, identified in a later analysis, to a missense DCLRE1C variant.

Concerning this clone: The target antigen is unknown.

CDR3 size: 18 residues. CDR1 is SGHTA and CDR2 is FQGNSA in the germline V gene. Trimming cost V 5 bases and J 5 bases; bases outside gene matches: 16. Healthy individuals who donated bone marrow served as the donors. PCR primers comprised 60 Vbeta and 13 Jbeta primers. Assay: immunoSEQ multiplex PCR; the TCRdb copy retains only in-frame clones and omits some. The sample has tens of thousands of clones, roughly 78% seen once. The TCR comes from a male donor in good health and CMV-seropositive. V gene TRBV7-2 combines with J gene TRBJ2-2, with 8 bases lining up with TRBD1. The sample was PBMCs. The chain's CDR3 is CASSLNHPRGRTTGELFF. The CDR3 bases are TGTGCCAGCAGCCTTAACCACCCCAGGGGGCGCACGACCGGGGAGCTGTTTTTT. The whole variable domain, remainder taken from reference TRBV7-2 and TRBJ2-2, is GAGVSQSPSNKVTEKGKDVELRCDPISGHTALYWYRQSLGQGLEFLIYFQGNSAPDKSGLPSDRFSAERTGGSVSTLTIQRTQQEDSAVYLCASSLNHPRGRTTGELFFGEGSRLTVL.